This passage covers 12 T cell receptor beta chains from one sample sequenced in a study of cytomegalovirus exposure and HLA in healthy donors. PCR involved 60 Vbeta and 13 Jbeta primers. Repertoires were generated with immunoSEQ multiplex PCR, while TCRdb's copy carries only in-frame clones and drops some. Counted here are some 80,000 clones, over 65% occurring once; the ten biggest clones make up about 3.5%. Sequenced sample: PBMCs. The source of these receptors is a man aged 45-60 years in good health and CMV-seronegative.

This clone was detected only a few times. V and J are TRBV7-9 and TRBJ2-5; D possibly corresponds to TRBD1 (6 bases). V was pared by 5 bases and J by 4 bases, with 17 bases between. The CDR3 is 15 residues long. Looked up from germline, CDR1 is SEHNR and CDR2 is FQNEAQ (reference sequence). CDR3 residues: CASSPDRSRGETQYF. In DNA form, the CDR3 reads TGTGCCAGCAGCCCAGACAGGAGCCGGGGAGAGACCCAGTACTTC.

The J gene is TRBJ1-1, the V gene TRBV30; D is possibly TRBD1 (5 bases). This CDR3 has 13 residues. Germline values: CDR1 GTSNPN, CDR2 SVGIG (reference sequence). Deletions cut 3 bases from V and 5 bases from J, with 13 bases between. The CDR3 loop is CAWRPSGTTEAFF. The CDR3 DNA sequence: TGTGCCTGGAGGCCCTCCGGGACTACTGAAGCTTTCTTT.

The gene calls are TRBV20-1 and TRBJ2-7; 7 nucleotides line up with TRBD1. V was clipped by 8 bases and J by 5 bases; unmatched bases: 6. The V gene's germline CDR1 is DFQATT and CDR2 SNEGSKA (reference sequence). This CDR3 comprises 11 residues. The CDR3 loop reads CSPKQGNEQYF. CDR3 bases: TGCAGTCCTAAACAGGGGAACGAGCAGTACTTC.

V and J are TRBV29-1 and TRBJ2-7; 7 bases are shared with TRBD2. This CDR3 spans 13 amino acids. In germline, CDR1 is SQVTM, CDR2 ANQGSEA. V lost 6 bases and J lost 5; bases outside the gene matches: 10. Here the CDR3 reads CSVAGRGDDEQYF. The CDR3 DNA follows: TGCAGCGTAGCAGGGAGGGGCGACGACGAGCAGTACTTC.

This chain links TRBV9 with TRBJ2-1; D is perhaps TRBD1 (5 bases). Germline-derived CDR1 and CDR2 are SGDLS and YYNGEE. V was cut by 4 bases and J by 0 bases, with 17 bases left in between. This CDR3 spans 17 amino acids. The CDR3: CASSLELRQSSYNEQFF. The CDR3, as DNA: TGTGCCAGCAGCCTCGAACTACGACAGAGCTCCTACAATGAGCAGTTCTTC.

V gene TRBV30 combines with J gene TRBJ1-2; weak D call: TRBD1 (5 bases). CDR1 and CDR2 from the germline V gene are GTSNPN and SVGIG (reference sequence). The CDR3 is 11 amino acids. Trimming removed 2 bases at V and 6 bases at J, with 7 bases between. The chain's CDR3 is CAWSQGHGYTF. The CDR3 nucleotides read TGTGCCTGGAGTCAGGGCCATGGCTACACCTTC.

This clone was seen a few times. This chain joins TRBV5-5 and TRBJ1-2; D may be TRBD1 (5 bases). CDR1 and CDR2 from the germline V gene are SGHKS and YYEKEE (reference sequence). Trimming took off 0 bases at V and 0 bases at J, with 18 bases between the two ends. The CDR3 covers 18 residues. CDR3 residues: CASSLVGWTLPSNYGYTF. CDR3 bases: TGTGCCAGCAGCTTGGTGGGGTGGACACTACCCTCTAACTATGGCTACACCTTC. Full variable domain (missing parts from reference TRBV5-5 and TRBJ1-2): DAGVTQSPTHLIKTRGQQVTLRCSPISGHKSVSWYQQVLGQGPQFIFQYYEKEERGRGNFPDRFSARQFPNYSSELNVNALLLGDSALYLCASSLVGWTLPSNYGYTFGSGTRLTVV.

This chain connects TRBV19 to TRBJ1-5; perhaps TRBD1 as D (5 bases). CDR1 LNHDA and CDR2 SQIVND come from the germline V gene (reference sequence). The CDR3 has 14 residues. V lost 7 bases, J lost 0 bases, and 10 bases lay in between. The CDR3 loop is CASKGVYSNQPQHF. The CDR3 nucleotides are TGTGCCAGTAAAGGGGTATATAGCAATCAGCCCCAGCATTTT.

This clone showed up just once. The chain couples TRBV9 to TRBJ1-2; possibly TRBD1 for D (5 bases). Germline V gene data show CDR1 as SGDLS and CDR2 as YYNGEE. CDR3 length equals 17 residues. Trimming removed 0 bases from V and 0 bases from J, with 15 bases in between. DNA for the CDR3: TGTGCCAGCAGCGTAGAAGCGGGACCGACTTCTAACTATGGCTACACCTTC. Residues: CASSVEAGPTSNYGYTF.

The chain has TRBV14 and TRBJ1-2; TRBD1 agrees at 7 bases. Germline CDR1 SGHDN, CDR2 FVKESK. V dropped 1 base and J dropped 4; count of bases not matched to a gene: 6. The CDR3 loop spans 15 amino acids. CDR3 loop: CASSQGDRVAYGYTF. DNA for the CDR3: TGTGCCAGCAGCCAAGGAGACAGGGTGGCCTATGGCTACACCTTC. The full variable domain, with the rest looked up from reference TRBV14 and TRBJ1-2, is EAGVTQFPSHSVIEKGQTVTLRCDPISGHDNLYWYRRVMGKEIKFLLHFVKESKQDESGMPNNRFLAERTGGTYSTLKVQPAELEDSGVYFCASSQGDRVAYGYTFGSGTRLTVV.

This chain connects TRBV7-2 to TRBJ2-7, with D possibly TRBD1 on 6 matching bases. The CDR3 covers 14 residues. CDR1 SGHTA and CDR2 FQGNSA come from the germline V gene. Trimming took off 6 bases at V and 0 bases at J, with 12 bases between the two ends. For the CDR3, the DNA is TGTGCCAGCAGGTTCAGGACAGACTCCTACGAGCAGTACTTC. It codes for CASRFRTDSYEQYF.

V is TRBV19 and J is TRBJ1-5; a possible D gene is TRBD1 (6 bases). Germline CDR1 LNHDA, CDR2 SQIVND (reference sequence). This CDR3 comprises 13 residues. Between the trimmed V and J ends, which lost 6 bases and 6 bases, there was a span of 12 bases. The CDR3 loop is CASSLTGFQPQHF. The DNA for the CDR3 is TGTGCCAGTAGCCTCACAGGGTTTCAGCCCCAGCATTTT.